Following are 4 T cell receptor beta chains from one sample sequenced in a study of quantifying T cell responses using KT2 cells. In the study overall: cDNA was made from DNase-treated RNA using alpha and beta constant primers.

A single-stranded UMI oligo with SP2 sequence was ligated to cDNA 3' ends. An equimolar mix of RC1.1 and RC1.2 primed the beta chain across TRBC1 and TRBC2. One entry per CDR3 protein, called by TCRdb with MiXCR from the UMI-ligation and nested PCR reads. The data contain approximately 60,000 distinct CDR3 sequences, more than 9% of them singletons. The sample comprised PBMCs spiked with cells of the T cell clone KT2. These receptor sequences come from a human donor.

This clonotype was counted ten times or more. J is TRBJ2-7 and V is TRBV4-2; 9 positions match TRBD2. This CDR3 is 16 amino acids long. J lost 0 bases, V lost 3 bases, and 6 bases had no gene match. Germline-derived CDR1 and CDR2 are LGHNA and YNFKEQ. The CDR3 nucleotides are TGTGCCAGCAGCCACCCCGGGACTAGCTTCTCCTACGAGCAGTACTTC. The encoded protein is CASSHPGTSFSYEQYF.

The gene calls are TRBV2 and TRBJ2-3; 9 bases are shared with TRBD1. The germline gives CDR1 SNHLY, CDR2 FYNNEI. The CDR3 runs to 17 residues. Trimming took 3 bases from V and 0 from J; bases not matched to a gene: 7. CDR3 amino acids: CASSDGTGMASTDTQYF. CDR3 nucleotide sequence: TGTGCCAGCAGTGACGGGACAGGGATGGCTAGCACAGATACGCAGTATTTT.

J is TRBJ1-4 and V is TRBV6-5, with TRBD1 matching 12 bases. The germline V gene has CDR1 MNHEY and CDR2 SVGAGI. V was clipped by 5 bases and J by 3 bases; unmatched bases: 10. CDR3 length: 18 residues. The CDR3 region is CASSRTGTGGAANEKLFF. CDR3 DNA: TGTGCCAGCAGTCGGACCGGGACAGGGGGCGCAGCTAATGAAAAACTGTTTTTT.

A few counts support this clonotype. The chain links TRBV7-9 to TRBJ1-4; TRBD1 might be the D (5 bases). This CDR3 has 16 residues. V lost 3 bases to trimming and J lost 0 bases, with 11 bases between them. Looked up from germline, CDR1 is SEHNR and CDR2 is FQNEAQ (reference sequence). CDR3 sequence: CASSLRTRATNEKLFF. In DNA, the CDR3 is TGTGCCAGCAGCTTGCGGACACGGGCAACTAATGAAAAACTGTTTTTT.